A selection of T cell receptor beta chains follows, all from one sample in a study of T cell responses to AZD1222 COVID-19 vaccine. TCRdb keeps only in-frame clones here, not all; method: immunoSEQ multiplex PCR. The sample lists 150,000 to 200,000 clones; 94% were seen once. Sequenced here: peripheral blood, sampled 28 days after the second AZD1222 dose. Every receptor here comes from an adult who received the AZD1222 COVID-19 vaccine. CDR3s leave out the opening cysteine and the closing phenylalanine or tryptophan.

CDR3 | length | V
ASSSTPTGVGHGYT | 14 | TRBV5-1
ASRLFGDQGYT | 11 | TRBV12-3/TRBV12-4
ASSYAGQGNIQY | 12 | TRBV6-2/TRBV6-3
ASSLTGQGDGYT | 12 | TRBV7-2
ASSPRTGVYGYT | 12 | TRBV3-1/TRBV3-2
ASSFGLAGGQYEQY | 14 | TRBV5-6
ASSLGGTGGPEAF | 13 | TRBV11-2
ASSLALGVMNTEAF | 14 | TRBV19
ASSGETGKYPGELF | 14 | TRBV10-1
ASSQDSRPRGTGNTIY | 16 | TRBV3-1/TRBV3-2
ASSSGLLLNTDTQY | 14 | TRBV5-6
ASRGLNSPLH | 10 | TRBV10-2
ASSSYQAEAF | 10 | TRBV7-7
ASSSQTGNNSPLH | 13 | TRBV7-9
ASSLYGGQPQH | 11 | TRBV7-2
ASSSTGPGEKLF | 12 | TRBV7-2
AWRDTSGNTIY | 11 | TRBV30
SVDKETQY | 8 | TRBV29-1
ASSQEWSSGYT | 11 | TRBV4-3
ASSQGPRQESTDTQY | 15 | TRBV4-2
ASSRQSGENNSPLH | 14 | TRBV5-1
ASSMGLAGAKDTQY | 14 | TRBV11-3
SVVGGISYEQY | 11 | TRBV29-1
ASSREGSYT | 9 | TRBV27
ASIGDGVLGTEAF | 13 | TRBV2
ASSGTAGNTIY | 11 | TRBV2